A single sample is the source of the 32 T cell receptor beta chains below, sequenced in a study of cytotoxic CD8 clonotypes in ibrutinib-treated CLL (dated by TCRdb to the early 2020s). The library was built by means of the immunoSEQ multiplex PCR assay. TCRdb re-hosts the immuneACCESS table, in-frame sequences only. Its copies lack some clones; in the studies checked, an unresolved V gene accounts for under half of them, and the cause for the rest is not known. This sample holds around 310,000 clones; 70% to 80% were observed only once. Of the sample, 6.5% to 8% is held by the ten largest clones. Source: PBMCs, taken before ibrutinib treatment. The origin of the receptors is a human donor with chronic lymphocytic leukemia.

This chain connects TRBV19 to TRBJ1-5; D may be TRBD1 (5 bases). Trimming stripped 3 bases from V and 11 bases from J, with 14 bases between. Germline loops: CDR1 LNHDA, CDR2 SQIVND (reference sequence). The CDR3 spans 13 residues. The CDR3 protein is CASSIRTQGAQHF. The CDR3 nucleotides are TGTGCCAGTAGTATTCGGACTCAAGGGGCCCAGCATTTT.

V and J are TRBV7-8 and TRBJ2-2, with D perhaps TRBD2 (6 bases). V dropped 3 bases and J dropped 1 base, with 15 bases sitting between them. The CDR3 spans 17 residues. Germline V gene sequence: CDR1 SGHVS, CDR2 FQNEAQ. CDR3 in amino acids: CASSFDKLAVNTGELFF. The CDR3 DNA sequence: TGTGCCAGCAGCTTCGATAAATTAGCGGTGAACACCGGGGAGCTGTTTTTT.

This clone appeared a single time. The chain combines TRBV6-5 with TRBJ2-5, with TRBD1 identical over 8 bases. Germline V CDR1 and CDR2: MNHEY, SVGAGI. The CDR3 length is 13 residues. The V and J ends lost 5 bases and 5 bases, in that order; junction bases with no gene match: 4. CDR3 sequence (DNA): TGTGCCAGCAGTCCAGGGGGCCGGGAGACCCAGTACTTC. It encodes CASSPGGRETQYF.

The genes are TRBV11-2 and TRBJ1-5; D is unclear. With 2 bases removed from V and 9 bases from J, the gap between germline ends came to 17 bases. The CDR3 is 15 residues long. CDR1 is SGHAT, CDR2 FQNNGV, per germline. In DNA form, the CDR3 reads TGTGCCAGCAGCTTAAACCGGGAGTTGGAGGGGCCCCAGCATTTT. Amino acid sequence: CASSLNRELEGPQHF.

This chain uses TRBV7-9 with TRBJ2-1; 8 bases map to TRBD2. Germline values: CDR1 SEHNR, CDR2 FQNEAQ (reference sequence). The CDR3 is 16 residues long. Trimming cost V 8 bases and J 9 bases; bases outside gene matches: 18. The CDR3 sequence: CASSPLRERERVEQFF. In nucleotides, the CDR3 is TGTGCCAGCTCACCCCTTAGGGAGCGGGAGAGGGTTGAGCAGTTCTTC.

The chain combines TRBV2 with TRBJ2-5; D gene uncertain. With 6 bases removed from V and 7 bases from J, the gap between germline ends came to 6 bases. The germline gives CDR1 SNHLY, CDR2 FYNNEI. The CDR3 spans 10 residues. As DNA, the CDR3 is TGTGCCAGCAGCCTTACGACCCAGTACTTC. It encodes CASSLTTQYF.

The chain couples TRBV9 to TRBJ2-7; tentative D call: TRBD1 (6 bases). With 5 bases removed from V and 4 bases from J, the gap between germline ends came to 19 bases. The CDR3 spans 15 residues. The germline V gene has CDR1 SGDLS and CDR2 YYNGEE. The CDR3 reads CASSPTGQPAYEQYF. CDR3 nucleotide sequence: TGTGCCAGCAGTCCTACAGGGCAACCCGCTTACGAGCAGTACTTC.

The table lists this clone with a count of one. V gene TRBV4-1 combines with J gene TRBJ2-5, with 11 positions matching TRBD2. The V gene's germline CDR1 is MGHRA and CDR2 YSYEKL. This CDR3 is built from 16 residues. V trimming: 4 bases; J trimming: 5 bases; junction bases outside the gene matches: 9. CDR3 region: CASSRTSGSTGETQYF. In DNA, the CDR3 is TGCGCCAGCAGCCGAACTAGCGGGAGCACGGGGGAGACCCAGTACTTC.

This clone has only a few counts. This specimen includes other DNA sequences encoding the same CDR3. CDR3 sequence (DNA): TGCAGTGCTTCTCCAGAGACCCAGTACTTC. Translated, it gives CSASPETQYF. The rearrangement links TRBV20-1 to TRBJ2-5; D is undetermined. CDR3 length: 10 residues. V was trimmed by 5 bases and J by 4 bases, leaving 5 bases between them. CDR1 and CDR2 from the germline V gene are DFQATT and SNEGSKA (reference sequence).

The rearrangement joins TRBV19 to TRBJ2-5; no reliable D call. The V end lost 5 bases, the J end lost 5 bases, and 6 bases lay between the germline ends. Germline CDR1 reads LNHDA; CDR2 reads SQIVND (reference sequence). CDR3 size: 11 residues. CDR3 DNA sequence: TGTGCCAGTAGTTCCGCGGAGACCCAGTACTTC. This codes for CASSSAETQYF.

This clone occurred once. The V call is TRBV19, the J call TRBJ2-5; 7 bases fit TRBD2. Germline-derived CDR1 and CDR2 are LNHDA and SQIVND (reference sequence). The length of the CDR3 is 13 residues. Germline trimming cut 3 bases from V and 5 bases from J; bases unmatched to any gene: 3. This CDR3 reads CASSIPAGETQYF. The CDR3 DNA reads TGTGCCAGTAGTATTCCAGCGGGGGAGACCCAGTACTTC.

The genes are TRBV7-9 and TRBJ2-6, with no clear D. V was clipped by 6 bases and J by 2 bases, with 5 bases between them. The CDR3 runs 13 residues. Germline assignment: CDR1 SEHNR and CDR2 FQNEAQ (reference sequence). The chain's CDR3 is CASRPAGANVLTF. The CDR3 coding sequence is TGTGCCAGCAGGCCAGCTGGGGCCAACGTCCTGACTTTC.

This clone was seen only once. The V and J genes are TRBV28 and TRBJ2-7, with TRBD1 matching 7 bases. Per germline, CDR1 MDHEN and CDR2 SYDVKM. The CDR3 spans 15 residues. Trimming at V came to 5 bases and at J to 7 bases, leaving 14 bases not matched to a gene. The CDR3 DNA reads as TGTGCCAGCAGTCCGAGGGACAGTTTTCCGCGGGAGCAGTACTTC. Its protein is CASSPRDSFPREQYF.

The gene calls are TRBV27 and TRBJ2-1; D is possibly TRBD1 (6 bases). The V gene's germline CDR1 is MNHEY and CDR2 SMNVEV (reference sequence). This CDR3 has 15 residues. V was shortened by 8 bases and J by 4 bases, with 18 bases between the two germline ends. The CDR3 DNA reads as TGTGCCAGCGCGTTTGACAGGCACTTTTACAATGAGCAGTTCTTC. Protein: CASAFDRHFYNEQFF.

The chain combines TRBV7-9 with TRBJ2-5; D is unresolved. Trimming pared 0 bases from V and 5 bases from J, leaving 4 bases between. Looked up from germline, CDR1 is SEHNR and CDR2 is FQNEAQ (reference sequence). The CDR3 length is 12 residues. CDR3 residues: CASSLALETQYF. The CDR3 DNA sequence: TGTGCCAGCAGCTTAGCGCTGGAGACCCAGTACTTC.

V usage is TRBV19 and J usage is TRBJ1-1; D perhaps matches TRBD1 (5 bases). The CDR3 totals 13 residues. Germline CDR1 is LNHDA and CDR2 is SQIVND (reference sequence). Trimming shortened V by 4 bases and J by 3 bases, and 9 bases separated the two germline ends. CDR3 sequence: CASSTTRDTEAFF. CDR3 coding DNA: TGTGCCAGTAGTACCACCAGGGACACTGAAGCTTTCTTT.

This chain uses TRBV6-6 with TRBJ2-7, with D uncertain. V was trimmed by 6 bases and J by 4 bases, leaving 7 bases between them. This CDR3 contains 11 residues. Germline values: CDR1 MNHNY, CDR2 SVGAGI (reference sequence). CDR3 DNA: TGTGCCAGCAGCCAGGATTACGAGCAGTACTTC. Protein sequence: CASSQDYEQYF.

CDR3 sequence reads: CASSLAPVGAYEQYF. CDR3 nucleotides: TGCGCCAGCAGCTTGGCCCCGGTGGGGGCCTACGAGCAGTACTTC. The V gene is TRBV5-1, the J gene TRBJ2-7; either TRBD1 or TRBD2 may fit D (5 bases each). Germline lookup yields CDR1 SGHRS and CDR2 YFSETQ. The CDR3 is 15 amino acids. The ends were cut back, 0 bases at V and 2 bases at J, with 12 bases in the middle.

This sequence joins TRBV4-1 and TRBJ2-1; 7 bases are a match to TRBD1. J gave up 0 bases and V 10 bases, and 6 bases lay outside the gene matches. The CDR3 covers 14 residues. Germline values: CDR1 MGHRA, CDR2 YSYEKL. CDR3 sequence: CATSDRSSYNEQFF. CDR3 coding DNA: TGCGCCACTTCGGACAGGAGCTCCTACAATGAGCAGTTCTTC.

This clone has just one count. V gene TRBV27 combines with J gene TRBJ2-3, with TRBD1 matching over 9 bases. J was trimmed by 2 bases and V by 2 bases; bases with no gene match: 8. The length of the CDR3 is 17 residues. Germline V gene sequence: CDR1 MNHEY, CDR2 SMNVEV (reference sequence). The CDR3: CASSLGTGLWDTDTQYF. The CDR3 DNA reads as TGTGCCAGCAGTTTAGGGACAGGGCTTTGGGACACAGATACGCAGTATTTT.

CDR3 amino acids: CASSVGTSWATDTQYF. In DNA, the CDR3 is TGTGCCAGCAGCGTAGGGACTAGCTGGGCCACAGATACGCAGTATTTT. The chain uses TRBV9 and TRBJ2-3; 8 bases line up with TRBD2. CDR3 length: 16 amino acids. The V segment lost 0 bases and the J segment 2 bases; nucleotides outside the gene matches: 5. CDR1 is SGDLS, CDR2 YYNGEE, per germline.

This sequence joins TRBV7-3 and TRBJ2-7, with 13 bases identical to TRBD2. J was trimmed by 1 base and V by 5 bases; bases with no gene match: 11. Germline CDR1 is SGHTA and CDR2 is FQGTGA. The CDR3 spans 18 residues. The CDR3 DNA sequence: TGTGCCAGCAGCCCTGGACTAGCGGGAGCTTTCGTTTCCTACGAGCAGTACTTC. Protein: CASSPGLAGAFVSYEQYF.

DNA of the CDR3: TGTGCCAGCAGTTACTCGGCAGCTAACACTGAAGCTTTCTTT. It encodes CASSYSAANTEAFF. The chain couples TRBV6-5 to TRBJ1-1, with no clear D. Trimming took off 0 bases at V and 2 bases at J, with 7 bases between the two ends. The length of the CDR3 is 14 residues. In germline, CDR1 is MNHEY, CDR2 SVGAGI.

This clone showed up just a few times. The chain is built from TRBV27 and TRBJ2-3, with D maybe TRBD2 (6 bases). This CDR3 is 15 amino acids long. Germline V gene data show CDR1 as MNHEY and CDR2 as SMNVEV (reference sequence). V lost 6 bases, J lost 0 bases, and 13 bases lay in between. The CDR3 sequence: CASRKLALSTDTQYF. The CDR3 DNA reads TGTGCCAGCAGGAAGCTAGCGTTAAGCACAGATACGCAGTATTTT.

The table lists this clone with a few counts. This sequence joins TRBV7-9 and TRBJ1-2, with D perhaps TRBD1 (6 bases). V lost 5 bases and J 6 bases, leaving 16 bases between the germline ends. Germline CDR1 SEHNR, CDR2 FQNEAQ (reference sequence). The length of the CDR3 is 14 residues. CDR3 nucleotides: TGTGCCAGCAGCGCTCGTGGGGGGCGGCATGGCTACACCTTC. Amino acid sequence: CASSARGGRHGYTF.

The V call is TRBV29-1, the J call TRBJ2-1; D could derive from TRBD1 or TRBD2 (5 bases each). Germline-derived CDR1 and CDR2 are SQVTM and ANQGSEA. Trimming stripped 3 bases from V and 9 bases from J, with 12 bases between. The CDR3 consists of 12 residues. The CDR3: CSVDPGPGEQFF. The CDR3 coding sequence is TGCAGCGTTGATCCGGGGCCGGGTGAGCAGTTCTTC.

This chain joins TRBV5-1 and TRBJ2-5; 8 positions match TRBD2. J lost 4 bases, V lost 0 bases, and 8 bases had no gene match. The germline V gene has CDR1 SGHRS and CDR2 YFSETQ. This CDR3 is 16 amino acids long. DNA of the CDR3: TGCGCCAGCAGCTTGGGAGGGCTTAGCGGGACAGAGACCCAGTACTTC. Its protein is CASSLGGLSGTETQYF.

V and J are TRBV19 and TRBJ2-6, with D possibly TRBD1 on 5 matching bases. V lost 2 bases, J lost 1 base, and 15 bases lay in between. The CDR3 is 18 residues long. From germline, CDR1 is LNHDA and CDR2 SQIVND (reference sequence). This chain's CDR3 is CASSIQGAYSSGANVLTF. In DNA, the CDR3 is TGTGCCAGTAGTATACAGGGTGCCTATTCGTCTGGGGCCAACGTCCTGACTTTC.

The CDR3 loop is CSAKGAGVYEQYF. The CDR3 DNA reads as TGCAGCGCCAAAGGGGCCGGGGTCTACGAGCAGTACTTC. The chain carries TRBV29-1 and TRBJ2-7; D tentatively reads TRBD1 or TRBD2 (5 bases each). This CDR3 region has 13 residues. Germline lookup yields CDR1 SQVTM and CDR2 ANQGSEA. The germline V and J ends were trimmed by 7 bases and 3 bases, with 16 bases remaining between them.

The chain recombines TRBV19 with TRBJ1-2, with 10 nucleotides matching TRBD1. The CDR3 runs to 15 residues. The junction had 6 bases not matched to a gene; V was cut back by 6 bases and J by 2 bases. Germline V gene data show CDR1 as LNHDA and CDR2 as SQIVND (reference sequence). DNA of the CDR3: TGTGCCAGTAGATACGGGACAGGGGCGAACTATGGCTACACCTTC. This codes for CASRYGTGANYGYTF.

This clone was counted once. The V call is TRBV28, the J call TRBJ1-4, with 9 bases lining up with TRBD1. The CDR3 loop spans 15 amino acids. CDR1 is MDHEN and CDR2 is SYDVKM in the germline V gene. V was clipped by 4 bases and J by 7 bases; unmatched bases: 7. The CDR3: CASSYPGTGLEKLFF. For the CDR3, the DNA is TGTGCCAGCAGTTACCCCGGGACAGGGCTTGAAAAACTGTTTTTT.

The gene calls are TRBV5-4 and TRBJ2-3, with D uncertain. V dropped 1 base and J dropped 2 bases, with 5 bases sitting between them. Germline V gives CDR1 SGHNT, CDR2 YYREEE (reference sequence). The CDR3 covers 13 residues. CDR3 sequence reads: CASSLLPTDTQYF. DNA for the CDR3: TGTGCCAGCAGCTTGCTACCCACAGATACGCAGTATTTT.